These 18 T cell receptor beta chains were sequenced from one sample in a study of OX40 agonist ivuxolimab in advanced cancers. Sequencing was performed with immunoSEQ multiplex PCR; in TCRdb, only in-frame clones are kept and a portion is missing. The sample includes 40,000 to 45,000 clones, approximately 92% of them seen just once. Specimen: CD4+ or CD8+ T cells sorted from blood, collected in a trial of the OX40 agonist ivuxolimab. These receptors were collected from an adult with an advanced solid tumor such as melanoma, head and neck, liver or kidney cancer.

With respect to this clone: A junction boundary mismatches the germline segment, possibly from a read error. The sample carries other DNA sequences with the same CDR3. This chain connects TRBV6-5 to TRBJ1-1, with 12 positions matching TRBD1. CDR1 is MNHEY and CDR2 is SVGAGI in the germline V gene. The CDR3 covers 16 residues. The CDR3: CASSWDRGQADTEAFF. The CDR3 nucleotides read TGTGCCAGCAGTTGGGACAGGGGGCAGGCTGACACTGAAGCCTTCTTT.

The CDR3 DNA sequence: TGTGCCAGCAGTGAAAGGGAGCTGCGGGAGCAGTTCTTC. Its protein is CASSERELREQFF. The rearrangement joins TRBV2 to TRBJ2-1; D might be TRBD2 (5 bases). The V end lost 2 bases, the J end lost 10 bases, and 12 bases lay between the germline ends. Germline assignment: CDR1 SNHLY and CDR2 FYNNEI. The CDR3 runs 13 residues.

V is TRBV4-1 and J is TRBJ2-3, with D perhaps given as TRBD1 or TRBD2 (5 bases each). This CDR3 has 14 amino acids. Trimming took 4 bases from V and 4 from J, leaving 12 bases between them. Germline V CDR1 and CDR2: MGHRA, YSYEKL. The CDR3 here is CASSPGGGADTQYF. The CDR3 DNA reads as TGCGCCAGCAGCCCGGGTGGGGGAGCAGATACGCAGTATTTT.

The CDR3 loop reads CATSRDLVETQYF. The DNA for the CDR3 is TGTGCCACCAGCAGAGATCTAGTAGAGACCCAGTACTTC. V and J are TRBV15 and TRBJ2-5, with no clear D. Deletions cut 0 bases from V and 4 bases from J, with 6 bases between. The CDR3 totals 13 residues. Germline CDR1 and CDR2: LNHNV and YYDKDF (reference sequence).

This chain connects TRBV28 to TRBJ1-1; TRBD1 matches 7 bases. The CDR3 has 14 residues. In germline, CDR1 is MDHEN, CDR2 SYDVKM. V was pared by 5 bases and J by 2 bases, with 5 bases of the junction left unmatched. The CDR3 DNA sequence: TGTGCCAGCAGTGTGGGACAGACTAACACTGAAGCTTTCTTT. Translation gives CASSVGQTNTEAFF. The variable domain in full, with the rest retrieved from reference TRBV28 and TRBJ1-1, is DVKVTQSSRYLVKRTGEKVFLECVQDMDHENMFWYRQDPGLGLRLIYFSYDVKMKEKGDIPEGYSVSREKKERFSLILESASTNQTSMYLCASSVGQTNTEAFFGQGTRLTVV.

This clone has a single count. The V call is TRBV7-8, the J call TRBJ1-6, with TRBD1 identical over 9 bases. Trimming took 2 bases from V and 6 from J; bases not matched to a gene: 5. This CDR3 has 16 residues. Per the germline V gene, CDR1 is SGHVS and CDR2 is FQNEAQ. The CDR3 coding sequence is TGTGCCAGCAGCTTATTTGGGACAGGGACTAATTCACCCCTCCACTTT. It is translated as CASSLFGTGTNSPLHF.

In this sample, this clone turned up a few times. The chain is built from TRBV30 and TRBJ1-5; tentative D call: TRBD1 (5 bases). CDR1 is GTSNPN, CDR2 SVGIG, per germline (reference sequence). V lost 2 bases and J lost 3, with 11 bases in between. The CDR3 is 14 residues long. In DNA form, the CDR3 reads TGTGCCTGGAGTAGGGGCAGAACCAATCAGCCCCAGCATTTT. This codes for CAWSRGRTNQPQHF.

This chain links TRBV2 with TRBJ1-5; no clear D. Trimming removed 4 bases from V and 5 bases from J, with 9 bases in between. The CDR3 spans 13 residues. Germline loops: CDR1 SNHLY, CDR2 FYNNEI. The CDR3 coding sequence is TGTGCCAGCAGTGGCGGTCGAGATCAGCCCCAGCATTTT. It codes for CASSGGRDQPQHF.

The V gene is TRBV9, the J gene TRBJ2-3; no clear D gene. Germline V lookup: CDR1 SGDLS, CDR2 YYNGEE. Trimming pared 0 bases from V and 0 bases from J, leaving 11 bases between. The CDR3 runs 16 residues. The CDR3 reads CASSVDPDTSTDTQYF. CDR3 DNA sequence: TGTGCCAGCAGCGTAGATCCGGATACTAGCACAGATACGCAGTATTTT.

The CDR3 sequence: CASSGTGGGQPQHF. The CDR3 nucleotides read TGTGCCAGTAGCGGGACAGGGGGCGGTCAGCCCCAGCATTTT. This chain links TRBV19 with TRBJ1-5, with TRBD1 identical over 12 bases. This CDR3 region has 14 residues. CDR1 and CDR2 (germline): LNHDA, SQIVND (reference sequence). V lost 6 bases to trimming and J lost 6 bases; unmatched junction nucleotides: 3.

The V and J genes are TRBV27 and TRBJ2-5; no reliable D call. In germline, CDR1 is MNHEY, CDR2 SMNVEV (reference sequence). V lost 2 bases and J 2 bases, leaving 6 bases between the germline ends. The CDR3 length is 13 residues. The CDR3, as DNA: TGTGCCAGCAGTTTAACGTGGCAAGAGACCCAGTACTTC. Its translation is CASSLTWQETQYF.

The chain carries TRBV6-5 and TRBJ1-4; 9 positions match TRBD1. Unmatched junction bases numbered 4, after V lost 4 bases and J lost 7 bases. The CDR3 totals 14 residues. Germline CDR1 reads MNHEY; CDR2 reads SVGAGI. Written as DNA, the CDR3 is TGTGCCAGCAGTTTGACAGGGGGTAGTGAAAAACTGTTTTTT. This sequence encodes CASSLTGGSEKLFF.

The CDR3 protein is CASKLGPLFSYEQYF. DNA of the CDR3: TGTGCCAGCAAGTTGGGACCCCTGTTCTCCTACGAGCAGTACTTC. The chain carries TRBV6-5 and TRBJ2-7; TRBD1 or TRBD2 may be the D gene (5 bases each). CDR3 length equals 15 residues. Per the germline V gene, CDR1 is MNHEY and CDR2 is SVGAGI. Trimming removed 7 bases from V and 0 bases from J, with 16 bases in between.

This rearrangement joins TRBV9 to TRBJ1-1, with D tentatively TRBD1 (6 bases). V lost 2 bases and J lost 0, with 8 bases in between. Per the germline V gene, CDR1 is SGDLS and CDR2 is YYNGEE. The CDR3 has 14 residues. CDR3 in amino acids: CASSVRDMNTEAFF. DNA of the CDR3: TGTGCCAGCAGCGTGCGGGACATGAACACTGAAGCTTTCTTT.

The J gene is TRBJ2-7, the V gene TRBV5-4, with D perhaps matching TRBD1 (6 bases). Germline V lookup: CDR1 SGHNT, CDR2 YYREEE (reference sequence). This CDR3 comprises 13 residues. The ends were cut back, 5 bases at V and 5 bases at J, with 14 bases in the middle. The CDR3 DNA reads TGTGCCAGCAGTAATCAGGGGTCTCACGAGCAGTACTTC. As protein: CASSNQGSHEQYF.

This clone was recorded a few times. This rearrangement joins TRBV7-9 to TRBJ1-1; D uncertain. The length of the CDR3 is 12 residues. V lost 7 bases and J lost 1, with 7 bases in between. From germline, CDR1 is SEHNR and CDR2 FQNEAQ (reference sequence). The chain's CDR3 is CASTIRNTEAFF. CDR3 in DNA: TGTGCCAGCACCATACGGAACACTGAAGCTTTCTTT.

This chain uses TRBV19 with TRBJ2-1; D is possibly TRBD1 (5 bases). V was cut by 4 bases and J by 8 bases, with 15 bases left in between. CDR3 length: 14 amino acids. CDR1 and CDR2 from the germline V gene are LNHDA and SQIVND (reference sequence). CDR3 bases: TGTGCCAGTAGTAAAGAGGCAGGGTATTATGAGCAGTTCTTC. It encodes CASSKEAGYYEQFF.

This chain links TRBV19 with TRBJ1-5, with 7 bases identical to TRBD1. The CDR3 totals 14 residues. Losses at the gene ends were 6 bases for V and 3 bases for J; bases not matched to a gene: 5. Per germline, CDR1 LNHDA and CDR2 SQIVND (reference sequence). The CDR3 reads CASRTGLNNQPQHF. CDR3 nucleotides: TGTGCCAGTAGGACAGGGTTGAACAATCAGCCCCAGCATTTT.